This T cell receptor (beta chain) derives from a study of cytomegalovirus exposure and HLA in healthy donors. Study-level results: A later analysis linked a missense DCLRE1C variant to TCR beta V- and J-gene trimming.

The length of the CDR3 is 13 residues. CDR1 LNHDA and CDR2 SQIVND come from the germline V gene (reference sequence). After removal of 8 bases from V and 4 bases from J, the junction contained 4 bases not matched to a gene. To note about this clone: Antigen specificity is unknown.

In the PCR, 60 Vbeta and 13 Jbeta primers were used. Some clones are missing from TCRdb's copy, which holds only in-frame ones; the method was immunoSEQ multiplex PCR. The sample has approximately 200,000 clones, 65% to 80% seen once. The V and J genes are TRBV19 and TRBJ2-5; 10 bases are a match to TRBD2. Sequenced sample: PBMCs. The TCR comes from a girl between 2 and 10 years old in good health and CMV-seronegative. The CDR3 loop is CASLAGEGETQYF. As DNA, the CDR3 is TGTGCCAGTCTAGCGGGAGAAGGAGAGACCCAGTACTTC.